The sequence of this T cell receptor (beta chain) was determined in a study of T cells in Graves' hyperthyroidism and ophthalmopathy. Overall study context: Initial diagnosis, before any treatment, was when peripheral blood was collected.

The germline V gene has CDR1 DFQATT and CDR2 SNEGSKA (reference sequence). The CDR3 is made up of 14 amino acids. V lost 3 bases to trimming and J lost 1 base, with 12 bases between them. The TCR beta CDR3 regions underwent amplification using RNA transcripts as the source. TCR CDR3 underwent first-round RT-PCR with the HTBI primer set. TCRdb redid the calling of the multiplex PCR reads with MiXCR, one entry per CDR3 protein. The sample includes roughly 700,000 distinct CDR3 sequences, 15% to 20% seen only once; the top ten take 15%. A patient was excluded if there was uncontrolled infection, other autoimmune disease, pregnancy or lactation.

The chain uses TRBV20-1 and TRBJ1-1; possible D gene TRBD1, 6 bases. What was sequenced was blood. The source is a man in his fifties or sixties with Graves' hyperthyroidism. CDR3 sequence (DNA): TGCAGTGCTAGTCCGGGGGCACAGAACACTGAAGCTTTCTTT. Amino acids: CSASPGAQNTEAFF.